The T cell receptor (beta chain) under discussion was sequenced for a study of shared clonotypes between healthy human individuals. Positively selected for CCR7, the CD45RO-negative cells used as naive CD8 cells excluded terminally differentiated effector memory CD45RA+ cells. This clone was seen a single time. TCRdb's table, derived via immunoSEQ multiplex PCR, lists solely in-frame clones and lacks some. Of approximately 2,000,000 clones in the sample, about 94% are singletons; the top ten hold 1.5% to 2%. Germline V gives CDR1 MDHEN, CDR2 SYDVKM. The CDR3 consists of 13 residues. V was pared by 4 bases and J by 8 bases, with 6 bases of the junction left unmatched.

The sample comprised naive CD8+ T cells from PBMCs. J is TRBJ2-3 and V is TRBV28, with 7 positions matching TRBD2. The receptor was isolated from a man aged 18 to 29 in good health. Some clones in this sample may be carry-over from other donors' samples. The CDR3 is CASSSTTGGTQYF. For the CDR3, the DNA is TGTGCCAGCAGTTCAACCACGGGGGGTACGCAGTATTTT.